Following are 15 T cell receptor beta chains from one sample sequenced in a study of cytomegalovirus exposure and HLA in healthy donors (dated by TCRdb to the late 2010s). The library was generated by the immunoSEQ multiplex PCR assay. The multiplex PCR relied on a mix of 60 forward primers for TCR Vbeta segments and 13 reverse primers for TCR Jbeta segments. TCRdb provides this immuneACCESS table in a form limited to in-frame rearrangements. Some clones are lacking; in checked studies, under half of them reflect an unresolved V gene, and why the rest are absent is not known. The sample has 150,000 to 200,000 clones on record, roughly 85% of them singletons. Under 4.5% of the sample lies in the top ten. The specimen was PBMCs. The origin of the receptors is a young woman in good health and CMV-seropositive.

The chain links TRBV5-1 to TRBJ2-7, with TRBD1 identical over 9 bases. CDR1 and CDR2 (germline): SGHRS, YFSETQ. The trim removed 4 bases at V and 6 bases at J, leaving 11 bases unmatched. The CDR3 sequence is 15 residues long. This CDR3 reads CASSGGQGRPGEQYF. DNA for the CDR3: TGCGCCAGCAGCGGAGGACAGGGGCGCCCCGGCGAGCAGTACTTC.

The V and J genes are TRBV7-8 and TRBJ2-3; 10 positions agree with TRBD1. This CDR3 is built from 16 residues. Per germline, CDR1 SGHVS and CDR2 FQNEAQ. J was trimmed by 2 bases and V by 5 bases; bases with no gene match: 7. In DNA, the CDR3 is TGTGCCAGCAGCCCCCACGGGACAGGGGACACAGATACGCAGTATTTT. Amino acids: CASSPHGTGDTDTQYF.

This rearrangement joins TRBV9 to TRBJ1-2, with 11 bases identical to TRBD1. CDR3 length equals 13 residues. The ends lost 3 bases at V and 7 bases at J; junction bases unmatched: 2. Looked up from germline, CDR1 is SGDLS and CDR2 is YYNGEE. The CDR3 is CASSAGTGGGYTF. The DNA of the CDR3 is TGTGCCAGCAGCGCCGGGACAGGGGGTGGCTACACCTTC.

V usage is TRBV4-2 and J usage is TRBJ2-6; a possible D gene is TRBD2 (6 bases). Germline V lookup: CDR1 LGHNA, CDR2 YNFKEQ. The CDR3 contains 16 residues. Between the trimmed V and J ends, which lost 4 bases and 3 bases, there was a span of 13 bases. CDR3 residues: CASSPRREGGANVLTF. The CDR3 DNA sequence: TGTGCCAGCAGCCCCCGGCGGGAAGGTGGGGCCAACGTCCTGACTTTC.

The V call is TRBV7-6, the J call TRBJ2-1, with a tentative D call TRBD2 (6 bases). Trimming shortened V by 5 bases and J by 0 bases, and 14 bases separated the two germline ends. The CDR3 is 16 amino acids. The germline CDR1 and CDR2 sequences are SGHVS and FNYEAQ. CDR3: CASSPPDGSSYNEQFF. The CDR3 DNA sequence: TGTGCCAGCAGCCCCCCGGACGGGAGCTCCTACAATGAGCAGTTCTTC.

CDR3 sequence: CAISEYQTGYEQFF. The CDR3 DNA follows: TGTGCCATCAGTGAGTATCAGACAGGGTATGAGCAGTTCTTC. This sequence joins TRBV10-3 and TRBJ2-1, with 7 bases aligning to TRBD1. With 1 base clipped from V and 8 bases from J, the junction kept 5 bases outside the gene matches. Germline CDR1 and CDR2: ENHRY and SYGVKD. The CDR3 sequence is 14 residues long.

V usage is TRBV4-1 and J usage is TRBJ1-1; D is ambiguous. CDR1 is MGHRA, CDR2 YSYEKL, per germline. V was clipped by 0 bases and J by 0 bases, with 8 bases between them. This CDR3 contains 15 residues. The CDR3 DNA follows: TGCGCCAGCAGCCAAGAGGGAGACTTGAACACTGAAGCTTTCTTT. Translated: CASSQEGDLNTEAFF.

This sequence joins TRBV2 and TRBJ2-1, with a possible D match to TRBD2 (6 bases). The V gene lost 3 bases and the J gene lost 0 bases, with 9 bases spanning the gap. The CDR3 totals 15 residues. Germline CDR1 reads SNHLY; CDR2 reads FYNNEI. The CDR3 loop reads CASSERLDSYNEQFF. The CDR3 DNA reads TGTGCCAGCAGTGAGCGACTAGACTCCTACAATGAGCAGTTCTTC. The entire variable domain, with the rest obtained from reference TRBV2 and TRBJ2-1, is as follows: EPEVTQTPSHQVTQMGQEVILRCVPISNHLYFYWYRQILGQKVEFLVSFYNNEISEKSEIFDDQFSVERPDGSNFTLKIRSTKLEDSAMYFCASSERLDSYNEQFFGPGTRLTVL.

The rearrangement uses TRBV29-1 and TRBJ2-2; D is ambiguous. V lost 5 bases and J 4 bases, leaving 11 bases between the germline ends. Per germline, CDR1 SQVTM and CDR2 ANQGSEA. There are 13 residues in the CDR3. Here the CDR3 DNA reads TGCAGCGTTCGAATCCCGGGCACCGGGGAGCTGTTTTTT. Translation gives CSVRIPGTGELFF.

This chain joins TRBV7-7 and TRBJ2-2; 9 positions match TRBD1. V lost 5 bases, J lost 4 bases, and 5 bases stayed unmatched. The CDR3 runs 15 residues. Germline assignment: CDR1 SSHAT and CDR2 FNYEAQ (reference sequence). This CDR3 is CASSLQGAGTGELFF. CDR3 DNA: TGTGCCAGCAGCCTACAGGGGGCAGGCACCGGGGAGCTGTTTTTT. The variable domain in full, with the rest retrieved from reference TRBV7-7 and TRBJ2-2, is GAGVSQSPRYKVTKRGQDVTLRCDPISSHATLYWYQQALGQGPEFLTYFNYEAQPDKSGLPSDRFSAERPEGSISTLTIQRTEQRDSAMYRCASSLQGAGTGELFFGEGSRLTVL.

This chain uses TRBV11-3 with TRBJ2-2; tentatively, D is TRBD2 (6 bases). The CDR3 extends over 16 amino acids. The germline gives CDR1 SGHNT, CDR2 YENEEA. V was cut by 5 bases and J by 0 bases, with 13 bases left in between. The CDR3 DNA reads TGTGCCAGCAGCCGGAACGGGGGATCGAACACCGGGGAGCTGTTTTTT. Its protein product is CASSRNGGSNTGELFF.

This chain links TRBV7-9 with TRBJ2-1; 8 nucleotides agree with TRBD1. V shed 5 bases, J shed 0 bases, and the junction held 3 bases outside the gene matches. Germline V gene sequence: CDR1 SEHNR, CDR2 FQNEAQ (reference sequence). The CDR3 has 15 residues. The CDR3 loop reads CASSLGTGSYNEQFF. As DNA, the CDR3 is TGTGCCAGCAGCCTGGGGACAGGCTCCTACAATGAGCAGTTCTTC.

The CDR3 loop reads CASSHRTSGRSNTGELFF. The CDR3 DNA follows: TGTGCCAGCAGCCACCGGACTAGCGGGAGATCGAACACCGGGGAGCTGTTTTTT. This sequence joins TRBV11-3 and TRBJ2-2; 13 positions agree with TRBD2. Trimming cost V 5 bases and J 0 bases; bases outside gene matches: 6. The germline CDR1 and CDR2 sequences are SGHNT and YENEEA. This CDR3 is built from 18 residues.

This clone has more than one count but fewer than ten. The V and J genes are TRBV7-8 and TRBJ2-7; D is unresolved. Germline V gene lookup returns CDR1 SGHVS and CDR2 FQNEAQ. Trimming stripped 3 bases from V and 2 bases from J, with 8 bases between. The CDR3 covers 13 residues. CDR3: CASSLATTYEQYF. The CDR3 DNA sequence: TGTGCCAGCAGCTTGGCCACGACCTACGAGCAGTACTTC.

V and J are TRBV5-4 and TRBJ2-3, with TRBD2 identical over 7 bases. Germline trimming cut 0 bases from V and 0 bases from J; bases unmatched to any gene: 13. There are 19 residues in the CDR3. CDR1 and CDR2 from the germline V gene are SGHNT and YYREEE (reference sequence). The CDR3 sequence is CASSLGGGRGITSTDTQYF. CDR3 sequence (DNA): TGTGCCAGCAGCTTGGGGGGGGGTAGGGGAATAACTAGCACAGATACGCAGTATTTT.